These 21 T cell receptor beta chains share one sample of origin, sequenced in a study of blood T cells in healthy people across ages. The use of a sample-barcoded 5' primer and a J-beta primer mix characterized a second PCR of roughly 6 to 12 cycles. TCRdb re-derived calls from the 5' RACE reads in MiXCR, one entry per CDR3 protein. The repertoire holds about 500,000 distinct CDR3 sequences, with about 24% as singletons. The sample was also linked to a second study, of T cells of mothers and their children.

Sequencing used blood. Receptors originate from a boy under 18 in good health.

The chain uses TRBV2 and TRBJ2-7; the D gene is possibly TRBD1 (5 bases). Germline assignment: CDR1 SNHLY and CDR2 FYNNEI. V was clipped by 7 bases and J by 4 bases, with 8 bases between them. The CDR3 sequence is 11 residues long. The CDR3 DNA follows: TGTGCCAGCAACAGGAATTACGAGCAGTACTTC. It translates to CASNRNYEQYF.

The table lists this clonotype with a few counts. The gene calls are TRBV6-2 or TRBV6-3 and TRBJ1-6; the match to TRBD1 covers 7 bases. The CDR3 consists of 15 residues. Looked up from germline, CDR1 is MNHEY and CDR2 is SVGEGT. V shed 2 bases and J 10 bases; nucleotides not matched to a gene: 8. Here the CDR3 reads CASSYLRQGESPLHF. In DNA form, the CDR3 reads TGTGCCAGCAGTTACCTGAGACAGGGCGAATCACCCCTCCACTTT.

This clonotype showed up just a few times. V usage is TRBV21-1 and J usage is TRBJ1-1; the table's TRBD1 call for D was not verified on the DNA. TRBV21-1 is deemed a pseudogene. The CDR3 is 15 amino acids. CDR3 amino acids: CASSKAEGRYTEAFF. DNA of the CDR3: TGTGCCAGCAGCAAAGCTGAGGGACGGTACACTGAAGCTTTCTTT.

This sequence joins TRBV27 and TRBJ1-5; D not certain. The CDR3 loop spans 15 amino acids. Per germline, CDR1 MNHEY and CDR2 SMNVEV (reference sequence). Between the trimmed V and J ends, which lost 2 bases and 0 bases, there was a span of 8 bases. The CDR3 reads CASSLEAYSNQPQHF. As DNA, the CDR3 is TGTGCCAGCAGTTTAGAAGCGTATAGCAATCAGCCCCAGCATTTT.

This chain uses TRBV30 with TRBJ2-5, with TRBD1 matching 9 bases. The germline V gene has CDR1 GTSNPN and CDR2 SVGIG (reference sequence). The CDR3 length is 10 residues. The V gene end was trimmed by 8 bases and the J gene end by 9 bases; junction bases not matched to a gene: 4. This CDR3 is CARGQGPQYF. CDR3 in DNA: TGTGCCAGAGGACAGGGGCCCCAGTACTTC.

This clonotype was detected a few times. The rearrangement joins TRBV5-1 to TRBJ2-5, with D possibly called TRBD1 or TRBD2 (6 bases each). Per germline, CDR1 SGHRS and CDR2 YFSETQ. V gave up 0 bases and J gave up 1 base, with 13 bases separating them. This CDR3 is 16 amino acids long. In nucleotides, the CDR3 is TGCGCCAGCAGCTTGGGGATCAGGGGAGGCCAAGAGACCCAGTACTTC. Translation: CASSLGIRGGQETQYF.

The chain joins TRBV20-1 to TRBJ2-4, with 9 bases fitting TRBD2. J lost 4 bases, V lost 0 bases, and 4 bases had no gene match. The CDR3 sequence is 15 residues long. Germline V CDR1 and CDR2: DFQATT, SNEGSKA (reference sequence). The CDR3 sequence is CSARDRLAGKNIQYF. In DNA, the CDR3 is TGCAGTGCTAGAGATCGCCTAGCGGGAAAAAACATTCAGTACTTC.

The table lists this clonotype with a few counts. The chain is built from TRBV6-6 and TRBJ2-3, with 15 bases fitting TRBD2. CDR3 length: 18 residues. The ends lost 7 bases at V and 2 bases at J; junction bases unmatched: 10. From germline, CDR1 is MNHNY and CDR2 SVGAGI (reference sequence). The CDR3 coding sequence is TGTGCCAGCAACTTCCGCGGACTAGCGGGGGGGTACACAGATACGCAGTATTTT. Protein product: CASNFRGLAGGYTDTQYF.

This clonotype occurred a few times. This chain joins TRBV5-1 and TRBJ2-1, with D possibly matching TRBD2 (5 bases). Between the trimmed V and J ends, which lost 2 bases and 8 bases, there was a span of 8 bases. Per germline, CDR1 SGHRS and CDR2 YFSETQ. This CDR3 contains 12 residues. The CDR3 spells CASSFNSDEQFF. The DNA of the CDR3 is TGCGCCAGCAGCTTTAATAGCGATGAGCAGTTCTTC. The full variable domain, rest sourced from reference TRBV5-1 and TRBJ2-1, is KAGVTQTPRYLIKTRGQQVTLSCSPISGHRSVSWYQQTPGQGLQFLFEYFSETQRNKGNFPGRFSGRQFSNSRSEMNVSTLELGDSALYLCASSFNSDEQFFGPGTRLTVL.

In this sample, this clonotype turned up many times. The gene calls are TRBV28 and TRBJ2-7; no clear D gene. The V and J ends lost 2 bases and 5 bases respectively, with 7 bases between them. The CDR3 is made up of 12 amino acids. Germline V lookup: CDR1 MDHEN, CDR2 SYDVKM. The CDR3 here is CASSLGSDEQYF. In DNA form, the CDR3 reads TGTGCCAGCAGTTTAGGAAGCGACGAGCAGTACTTC.

There are a few counts of this clonotype. The chain carries TRBV7-9 and TRBJ1-4; TRBD1 is a possible D gene (6 bases). Germline lookup yields CDR1 SEHNR and CDR2 FQNEAQ (reference sequence). V was shortened by 3 bases and J by 6 bases, with 20 bases between the two germline ends. The CDR3 length is 17 residues. The CDR3, as DNA: TGTGCCAGCAGCTTCCCTCGGGGGGCAGGCACGGATGAAAAACTGTTTTTT. This codes for CASSFPRGAGTDEKLFF.

The chain carries TRBV21-1 and TRBJ1-2; the table's TRBD1 call for D was not verified on the DNA. TRBV21-1 is an annotated pseudogene. The CDR3 is 14 amino acids. The CDR3: CASSKSAGGYGYTF. The DNA of the CDR3 is TGTGCCAGCAGCAAATCGGCAGGGGGCTATGGCTACACCTTC.

The chain combines TRBV4-2 with TRBJ2-7, with D maybe TRBD2 (6 bases). CDR1 and CDR2 (germline): LGHNA, YNFKEQ. V lost 3 bases to trimming and J lost 0 bases, with 18 bases between them. The CDR3 sequence is 17 residues long. CDR3 coding DNA: TGTGCCAGCAGCCACCGAGCGGGTCCGGGAGCCTCCTACGAGCAGTACTTC. This encodes CASSHRAGPGASYEQYF.

The chain recombines TRBV7-2 with TRBJ2-5; D is undetermined. There are 13 residues in the CDR3. Looked up from germline, CDR1 is SGHTA and CDR2 is FQGNSA. Trimming stripped 6 bases from V and 1 base from J, with 9 bases between. The CDR3: CASRPAAQETQYF. CDR3 DNA: TGTGCCAGCAGACCGGCGGCCCAAGAGACCCAGTACTTC.

This clonotype showed up many times. The rearrangement uses TRBV5-1 and TRBJ2-1, with 9 positions matching TRBD1. CDR1 is SGHRS, CDR2 YFSETQ, per germline. The CDR3 runs to 15 residues. Unmatched junction bases numbered 4, after V lost 1 base and J lost 5 bases. The CDR3 nucleotides read TGCGCCAGCAGCTTGTGGACAGGGGTGAACAATGAGCAGTTCTTC. It codes for CASSLWTGVNNEQFF.

V gene TRBV4-3 combines with J gene TRBJ1-4; D remains ambiguous. The CDR3 runs to 13 residues. Trimming stripped 11 bases from V and 5 bases from J, with 15 bases between. CDR1 and CDR2 (germline): LGHNA, YSLEER. DNA of the CDR3: TGCGCCCGAGAAGGCAGACCCAATGAAAAACTGTTTTTT. As protein: CAREGRPNEKLFF.

This clonotype was detected only a few times. The chain has TRBV5-1 and TRBJ1-2; no firm D call. This CDR3 comprises 14 residues. Germline loops: CDR1 SGHRS, CDR2 YFSETQ. V lost 0 bases and J 2 bases, leaving 8 bases between the germline ends. The DNA of the CDR3 is TGCGCCAGCAGCTTGGTCGGCCGGAACTATGGCTACACCTTC. Translated: CASSLVGRNYGYTF.

Turning to this clonotype: A clone one base away is much larger, so this may be a read error. The V and J genes are TRBV7-2 and TRBJ2-3; D is perhaps TRBD1 (5 bases). The J call is in doubt because the DNA end fits TRBJ1-5 better. From germline, CDR1 is SGHTA and CDR2 FQGNSA. The CDR3 contains 15 residues. The DNA for the CDR3 is TGTGCCAGCAGTCGACAGTACAGCAGCACAGATACGCAGCATTTT. It encodes CASSRQYSSTDTQHF.

This clonotype was counted only a few times. This chain joins TRBV4-2 and TRBJ1-1; 8 bases match TRBD1. Germline loops: CDR1 LGHNA, CDR2 YNFKEQ. The V segment lost 4 bases and the J segment 2 bases; nucleotides outside the gene matches: 12. This CDR3 has 17 residues. The CDR3 DNA reads TGTGCCAGCAGCCGGCACGCGCCAGGGGGCGGAAACACTGAAGCTTTCTTT. Its protein is CASSRHAPGGGNTEAFF.

This clonotype has a handful of counts. The V gene is TRBV4-1, the J gene TRBJ2-4; TRBD1 is a possible D gene (6 bases). Germline V lookup: CDR1 MGHRA, CDR2 YSYEKL. The CDR3 consists of 14 residues. The germline V and J ends were trimmed by 6 bases and 8 bases, with 17 bases remaining between them. The CDR3 region has the DNA TGCGCCAGCAGTCATATCGGGGCAGGGGACATTCAGTACTTC. The encoded protein is CASSHIGAGDIQYF.

The rearrangement uses TRBV29-1 and TRBJ1-2, with 8 bases matching TRBD1. Germline CDR1 is SQVTM and CDR2 is ANQGSEA. V lost 1 base and J lost 2; bases outside the gene matches: 3. The CDR3 runs to 14 residues. Written as DNA, the CDR3 is TGCAGCGTTGAAGGAGGGACAGGAAACTATGGCTACACCTTC. Amino acids: CSVEGGTGNYGYTF.